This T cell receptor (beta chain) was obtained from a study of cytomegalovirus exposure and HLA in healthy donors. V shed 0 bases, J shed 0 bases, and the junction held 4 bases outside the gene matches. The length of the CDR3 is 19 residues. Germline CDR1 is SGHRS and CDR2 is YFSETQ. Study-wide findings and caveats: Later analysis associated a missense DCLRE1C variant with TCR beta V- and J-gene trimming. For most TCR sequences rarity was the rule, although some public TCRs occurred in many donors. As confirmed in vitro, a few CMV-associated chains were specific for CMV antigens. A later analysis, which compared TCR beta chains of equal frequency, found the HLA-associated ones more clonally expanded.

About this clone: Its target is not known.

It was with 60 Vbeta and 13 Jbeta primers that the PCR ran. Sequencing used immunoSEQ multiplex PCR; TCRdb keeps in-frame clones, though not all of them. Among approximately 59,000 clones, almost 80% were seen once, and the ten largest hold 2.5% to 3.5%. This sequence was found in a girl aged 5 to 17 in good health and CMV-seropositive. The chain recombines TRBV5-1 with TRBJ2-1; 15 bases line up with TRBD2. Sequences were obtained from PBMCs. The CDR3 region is CASSLVGLAGGSSYNEQFF. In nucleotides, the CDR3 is TGCGCCAGCAGCTTGGTTGGACTAGCGGGGGGGAGCTCCTACAATGAGCAGTTCTTC.